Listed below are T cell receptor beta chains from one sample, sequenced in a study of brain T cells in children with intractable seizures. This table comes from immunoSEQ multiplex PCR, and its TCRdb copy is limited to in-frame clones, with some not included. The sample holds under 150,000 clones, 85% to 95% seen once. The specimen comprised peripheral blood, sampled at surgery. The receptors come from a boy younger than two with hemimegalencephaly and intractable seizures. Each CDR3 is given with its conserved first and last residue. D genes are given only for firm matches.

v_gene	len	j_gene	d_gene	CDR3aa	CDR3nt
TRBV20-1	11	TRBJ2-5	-	CSARGGETQYF	TGCAGTGCAAGGGGGGGAGAGACCCAGTACTTC
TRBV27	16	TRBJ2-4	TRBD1	CASSSPPGQGPDIQYF	TGTGCCAGCAGTTCTCCTCCGGGACAGGGGCCGGACATTCAGTACTTC
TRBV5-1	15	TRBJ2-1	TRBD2	CASSHGLAGVNEQFF	TGCGCCAGCAGCCACGGACTAGCGGGAGTCAATGAGCAGTTCTTC
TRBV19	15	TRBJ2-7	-	CASSILAGATYEQYF	TGTGCCAGTAGTATTTTGGCGGGGGCCACCTACGAGCAGTACTTC
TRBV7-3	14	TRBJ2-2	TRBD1	CASSLWTGPGELFF	TGTGCCAGCAGTCTTTGGACAGGGCCCGGGGAGCTGTTTTTT
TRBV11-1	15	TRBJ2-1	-	CASSPTHGGNNEQFF	TGTGCCAGCAGCCCCACCCATGGCGGAAACAATGAGCAGTTCTTC
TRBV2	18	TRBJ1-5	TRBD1	CASSEEGDRPHSNQPQHF	TGTGCCAGCAGTGAAGAGGGGGACAGGCCCCATAGCAATCAGCCCCAGCATTTT
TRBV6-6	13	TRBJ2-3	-	CASDRGAADTQYF	TGTGCCAGCGACCGGGGGGCGGCAGATACGCAGTATTTT
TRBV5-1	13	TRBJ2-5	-	CASSLEGLETQYF	TGCGCCAGCAGCTTGGAGGGGTTGGAGACCCAGTACTTC
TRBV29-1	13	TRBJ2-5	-	CSVAGGDQETQYF	TGCAGCGTTGCGGGCGGGGACCAAGAGACCCAGTACTTC
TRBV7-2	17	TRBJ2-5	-	CASSYGLLGNSQETQYF	TGTGCCAGCAGCTATGGACTCCTTGGTAACTCGCAAGAGACCCAGTACTTC
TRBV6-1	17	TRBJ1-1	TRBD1	CASSEAADRGMLTEAFF	TGTGCCAGCAGTGAAGCGGCGGACAGGGGGATGTTAACCGAAGCTTTCTTT
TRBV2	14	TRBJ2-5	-	CASSEDRSGETQYF	TGTGCCAGCAGTGAAGACCGGTCCGGCGAGACCCAGTACTTC
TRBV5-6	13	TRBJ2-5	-	CASSGDTQETQYF	TGTGCCAGCAGCGGGGACACCCAAGAGACCCAGTACTTC
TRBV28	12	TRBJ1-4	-	CASSLGAGILFF	TGTGCCAGCAGTTTAGGCGCAGGGATACTGTTTTTT
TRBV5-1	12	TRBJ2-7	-	CASSPGLAEQYF	TGCGCCAGCAGCCCCGGACTCGCAGAGCAGTACTTC
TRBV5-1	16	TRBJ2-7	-	CASSLGFRGNSYEQYF	TGCGCCAGCAGCTTGGGGTTTAGGGGAAACTCCTACGAGCAGTACTTC
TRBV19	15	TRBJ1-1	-	CASTLGTGGYGEAFF	TGTGCCAGTACCCTCGGGACGGGAGGATATGGTGAAGCTTTCTTT
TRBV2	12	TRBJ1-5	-	CASKEGDQPQHF	TGTGCCAGCAAGGAGGGAGATCAGCCCCAGCATTTT
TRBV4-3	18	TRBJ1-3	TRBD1	CASSQDFSPGQAGNTIYF	TGCGCCAGCAGCCAAGATTTCTCTCCGGGACAGGCTGGAAACACCATATATTTT
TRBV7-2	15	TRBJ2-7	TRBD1	CASGRYRGAGYEQYF	TGTGCCAGCGGCCGTTACAGGGGGGCGGGCTACGAGCAGTACTTC
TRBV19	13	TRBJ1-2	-	CASSIAGVDGYTF	TGTGCCAGTAGTATAGCAGGGGTCGACGGCTACACCTTC